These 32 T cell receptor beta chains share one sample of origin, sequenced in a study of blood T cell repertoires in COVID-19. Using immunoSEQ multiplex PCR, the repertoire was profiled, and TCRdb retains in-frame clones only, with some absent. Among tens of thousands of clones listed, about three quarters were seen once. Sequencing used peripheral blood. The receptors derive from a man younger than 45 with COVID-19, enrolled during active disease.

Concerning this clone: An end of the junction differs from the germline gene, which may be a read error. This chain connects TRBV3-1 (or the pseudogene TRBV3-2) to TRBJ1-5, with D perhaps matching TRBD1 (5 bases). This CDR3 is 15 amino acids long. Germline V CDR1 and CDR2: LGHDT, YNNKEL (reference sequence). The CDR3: CASGQGRGGYQPQHF. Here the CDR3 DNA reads TGTGCCAGCGGCCAGGGTAGGGGAGGATATCAGCCCCAGCATTTT.

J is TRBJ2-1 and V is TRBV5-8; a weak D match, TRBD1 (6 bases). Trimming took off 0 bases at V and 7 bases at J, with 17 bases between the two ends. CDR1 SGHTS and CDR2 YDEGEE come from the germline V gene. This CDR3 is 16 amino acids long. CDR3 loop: CASSLEVGADSNEQFF. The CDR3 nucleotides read TGTGCCAGCAGCTTGGAAGTGGGGGCTGACTCGAATGAGCAGTTCTTC.

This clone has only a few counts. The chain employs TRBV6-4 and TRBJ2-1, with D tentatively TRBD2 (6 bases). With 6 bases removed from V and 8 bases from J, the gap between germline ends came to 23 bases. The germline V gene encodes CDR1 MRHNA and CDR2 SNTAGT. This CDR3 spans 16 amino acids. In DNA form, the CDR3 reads TGTGCCAGCAGATCAGACCCGGGGCGGGGATGGGATGAGCAGTTCTTC. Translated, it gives CASRSDPGRGWDEQFF.

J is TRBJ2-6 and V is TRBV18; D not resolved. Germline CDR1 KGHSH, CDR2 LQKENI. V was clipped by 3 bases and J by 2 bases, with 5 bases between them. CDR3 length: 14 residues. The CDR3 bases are TGTGCCAGCTCACCCGGAGCTGGGGCCAACGTCCTGACTTTC. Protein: CASSPGAGANVLTF.

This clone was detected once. CDR3 sequence (DNA): TGTGCCAGCAGTGAAGCGGGACAGGCGGGGGAGACCCAGTACTTC. This gives the protein CASSEAGQAGETQYF. The chain recombines TRBV2 with TRBJ2-5; 8 bases agree with TRBD1. J gave up 5 bases and V 0 bases, and 5 bases lay outside the gene matches. There are 15 residues in the CDR3. CDR1 is SNHLY, CDR2 FYNNEI, per germline.

This chain's CDR3 is CASSTTGGALGNEQFF. DNA for the CDR3: TGTGCCAGCAGTACGACAGGGGGGGCCTTGGGCAATGAGCAGTTCTTC. The chain links TRBV28 to TRBJ2-1; 9 bases fit TRBD1. The CDR3 has 16 amino acids. Trimming at V came to 5 bases and at J to 6 bases, leaving 11 bases not matched to a gene. CDR1 MDHEN and CDR2 SYDVKM come from the germline V gene.

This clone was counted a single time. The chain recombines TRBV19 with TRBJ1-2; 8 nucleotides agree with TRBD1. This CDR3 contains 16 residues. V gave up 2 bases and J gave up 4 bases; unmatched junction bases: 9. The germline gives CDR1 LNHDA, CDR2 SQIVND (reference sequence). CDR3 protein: CASSIRAGGELYGYTF. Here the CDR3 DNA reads TGTGCCAGTAGTATAAGGGCAGGGGGCGAACTCTATGGCTACACCTTC.

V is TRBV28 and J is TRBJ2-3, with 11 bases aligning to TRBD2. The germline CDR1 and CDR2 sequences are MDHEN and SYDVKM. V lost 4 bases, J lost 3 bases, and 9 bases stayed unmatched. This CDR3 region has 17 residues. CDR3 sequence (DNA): TGTGCCAGCAGTTCAGCCCTAGCGGGAGGTCGAACAGATACGCAGTATTTT. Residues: CASSSALAGGRTDTQYF.

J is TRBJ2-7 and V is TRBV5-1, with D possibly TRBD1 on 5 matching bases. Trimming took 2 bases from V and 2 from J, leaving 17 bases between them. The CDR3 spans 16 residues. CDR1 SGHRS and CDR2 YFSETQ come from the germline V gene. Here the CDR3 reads CASSLVPGIATYEQYF. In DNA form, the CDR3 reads TGCGCCAGCAGCTTAGTCCCAGGGATTGCAACCTACGAGCAGTACTTC.

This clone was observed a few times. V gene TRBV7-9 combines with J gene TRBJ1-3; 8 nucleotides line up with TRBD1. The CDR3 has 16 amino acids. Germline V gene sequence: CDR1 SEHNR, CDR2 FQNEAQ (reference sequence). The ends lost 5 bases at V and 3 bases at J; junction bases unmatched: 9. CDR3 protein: CASSLRKDRGGNTIYF. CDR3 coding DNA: TGTGCCAGCAGCCTCCGGAAAGACAGGGGTGGAAACACCATATATTTT.

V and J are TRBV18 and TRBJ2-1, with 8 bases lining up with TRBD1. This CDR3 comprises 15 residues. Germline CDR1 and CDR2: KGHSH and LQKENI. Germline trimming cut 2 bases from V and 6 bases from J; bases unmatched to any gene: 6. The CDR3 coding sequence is TGTGCCAGCTCACCAACCCCAGGGGGCTTCAATGAGCAGTTCTTC. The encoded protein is CASSPTPGGFNEQFF.

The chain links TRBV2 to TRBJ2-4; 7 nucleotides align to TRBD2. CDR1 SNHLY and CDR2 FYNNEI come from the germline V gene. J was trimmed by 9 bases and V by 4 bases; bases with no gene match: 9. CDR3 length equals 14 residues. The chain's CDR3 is CASSGYGGRGIQYF. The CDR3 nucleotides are TGTGCCAGCAGTGGATATGGGGGGAGGGGCATTCAGTACTTC.

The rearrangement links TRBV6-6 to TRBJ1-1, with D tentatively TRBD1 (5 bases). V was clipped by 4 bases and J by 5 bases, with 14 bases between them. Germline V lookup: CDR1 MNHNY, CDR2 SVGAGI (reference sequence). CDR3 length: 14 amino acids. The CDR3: CASSFQGSGTEAFF. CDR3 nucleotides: TGTGCCAGCAGTTTTCAGGGAAGTGGAACTGAAGCTTTCTTT.

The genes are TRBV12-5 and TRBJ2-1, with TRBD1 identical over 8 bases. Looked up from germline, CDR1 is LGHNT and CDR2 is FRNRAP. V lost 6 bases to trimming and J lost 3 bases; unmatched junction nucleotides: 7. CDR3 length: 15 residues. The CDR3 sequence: CASGKGQGLYNEQFF. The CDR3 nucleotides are TGTGCTAGTGGGAAAGGACAGGGTCTCTACAATGAGCAGTTCTTC.

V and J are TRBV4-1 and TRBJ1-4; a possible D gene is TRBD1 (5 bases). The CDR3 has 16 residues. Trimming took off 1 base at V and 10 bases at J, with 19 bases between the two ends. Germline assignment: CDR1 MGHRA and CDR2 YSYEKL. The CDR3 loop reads CASSQAPGGKGSKLFF. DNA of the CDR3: TGCGCCAGCAGCCAAGCCCCCGGGGGAAAGGGTTCAAAACTGTTTTTT.

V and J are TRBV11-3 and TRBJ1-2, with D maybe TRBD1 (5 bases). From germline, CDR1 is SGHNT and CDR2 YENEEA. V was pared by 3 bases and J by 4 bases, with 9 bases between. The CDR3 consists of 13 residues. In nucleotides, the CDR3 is TGTGCCAGCAGCTTGGGGACTTTCTATGGCTACACCTTC. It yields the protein CASSLGTFYGYTF.

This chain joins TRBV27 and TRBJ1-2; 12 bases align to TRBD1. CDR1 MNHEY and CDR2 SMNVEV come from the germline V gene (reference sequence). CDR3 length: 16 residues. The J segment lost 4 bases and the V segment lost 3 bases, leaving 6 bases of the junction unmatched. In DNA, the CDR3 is TGTGCCAGCAGTTTGGCCGGGACAGGGGGCTTCTATGGCTACACCTTC. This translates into CASSLAGTGGFYGYTF.

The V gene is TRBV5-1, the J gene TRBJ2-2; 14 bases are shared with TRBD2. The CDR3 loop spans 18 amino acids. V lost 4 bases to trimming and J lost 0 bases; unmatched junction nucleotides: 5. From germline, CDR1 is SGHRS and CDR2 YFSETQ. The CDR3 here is CASSPGLAGGPNTGELFF. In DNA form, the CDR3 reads TGCGCCAGCAGCCCCGGACTAGCGGGAGGACCGAACACCGGGGAGCTGTTTTTT.

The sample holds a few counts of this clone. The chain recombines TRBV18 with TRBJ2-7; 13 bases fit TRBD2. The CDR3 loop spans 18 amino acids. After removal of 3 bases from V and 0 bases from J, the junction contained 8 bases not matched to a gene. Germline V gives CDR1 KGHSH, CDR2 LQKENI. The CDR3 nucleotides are TGTGCCAGCTCACCTAGGACTAGCGGGAGCGATAGCTCCTACGAGCAGTACTTC. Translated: CASSPRTSGSDSSYEQYF.

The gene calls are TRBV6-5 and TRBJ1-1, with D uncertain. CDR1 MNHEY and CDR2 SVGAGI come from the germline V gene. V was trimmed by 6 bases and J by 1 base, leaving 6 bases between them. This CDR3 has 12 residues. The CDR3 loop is CASRRGNTEAFF. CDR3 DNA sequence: TGTGCCAGCAGACGGGGGAACACTGAAGCTTTCTTT.

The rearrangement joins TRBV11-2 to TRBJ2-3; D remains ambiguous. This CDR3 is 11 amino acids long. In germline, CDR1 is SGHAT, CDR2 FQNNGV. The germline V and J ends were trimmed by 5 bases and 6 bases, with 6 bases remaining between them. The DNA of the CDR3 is TGTGCCAGCAGCCCCTTTGATACGCAGTATTTT. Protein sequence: CASSPFDTQYF.

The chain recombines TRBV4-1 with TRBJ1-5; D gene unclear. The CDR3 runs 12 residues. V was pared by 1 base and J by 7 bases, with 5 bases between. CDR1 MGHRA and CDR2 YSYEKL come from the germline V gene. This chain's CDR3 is CASSQVSQPQHF. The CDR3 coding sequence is TGCGCCAGCAGCCAAGTTAGCCAGCCCCAGCATTTT.

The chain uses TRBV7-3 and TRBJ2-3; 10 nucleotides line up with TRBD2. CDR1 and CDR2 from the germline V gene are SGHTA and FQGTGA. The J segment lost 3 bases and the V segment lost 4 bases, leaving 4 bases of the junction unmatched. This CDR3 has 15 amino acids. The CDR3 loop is CASSSGSGRTDTQYF. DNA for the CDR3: TGTGCCAGCAGCTCGGGTAGCGGGAGGACAGATACGCAGTATTTT.

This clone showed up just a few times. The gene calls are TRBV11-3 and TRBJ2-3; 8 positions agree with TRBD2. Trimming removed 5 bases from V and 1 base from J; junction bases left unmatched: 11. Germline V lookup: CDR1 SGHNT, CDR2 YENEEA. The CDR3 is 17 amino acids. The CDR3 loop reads CASSPLLGRGGTDTQYF. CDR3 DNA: TGTGCCAGCAGCCCCTTGTTGGGGCGGGGGGGCACAGATACGCAGTATTTT.

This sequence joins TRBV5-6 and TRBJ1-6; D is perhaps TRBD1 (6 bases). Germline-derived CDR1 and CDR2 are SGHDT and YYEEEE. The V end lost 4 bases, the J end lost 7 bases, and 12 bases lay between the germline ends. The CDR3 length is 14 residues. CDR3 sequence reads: CASSRTEINSPLHF. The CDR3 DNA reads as TGTGCCAGCAGCCGGACAGAAATAAATTCACCCCTCCACTTT.

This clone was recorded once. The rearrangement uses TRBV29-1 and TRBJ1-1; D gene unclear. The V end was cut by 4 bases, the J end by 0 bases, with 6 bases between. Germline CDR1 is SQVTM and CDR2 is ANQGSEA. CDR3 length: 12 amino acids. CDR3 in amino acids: CSVVQMNTEAFF. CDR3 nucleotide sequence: TGCAGCGTTGTACAGATGAACACTGAAGCTTTCTTT. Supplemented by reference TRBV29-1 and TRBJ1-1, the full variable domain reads SAVISQKPSRDICQRGTSLTIQCQVDSQVTMMFWYRQQPGQSLTLIATANQGSEATYESGFVIDKFPISRPNLTFSTLTVSNMSPEDSSIYLCSVVQMNTEAFFGQGTRLTVV.

DNA of the CDR3: TGTGCCAGCAGCTTGGGCGTTAGAGGGCAGTTGAACACTGAAGCTTTCTTT. This sequence encodes CASSLGVRGQLNTEAFF. The chain recombines TRBV5-5 with TRBJ1-1, with D unclear. The V end was cut by 0 bases, the J end by 0 bases, with 15 bases between. The CDR3 sequence is 17 residues long. CDR1 is SGHKS, CDR2 YYEKEE, per germline (reference sequence). The whole variable domain, filled in from reference TRBV5-5 and TRBJ1-1, reads DAGVTQSPTHLIKTRGQQVTLRCSPISGHKSVSWYQQVLGQGPQFIFQYYEKEERGRGNFPDRFSARQFPNYSSELNVNALLLGDSALYLCASSLGVRGQLNTEAFFGQGTRLTVV.

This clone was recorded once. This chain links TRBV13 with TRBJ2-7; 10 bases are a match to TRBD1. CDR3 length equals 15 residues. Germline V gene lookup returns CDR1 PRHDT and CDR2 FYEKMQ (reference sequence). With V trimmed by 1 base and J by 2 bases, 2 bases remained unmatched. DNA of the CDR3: TGTGCCAGCAGCTTAGATGGGACAGGGGCCTACGAGCAGTACTTC. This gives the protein CASSLDGTGAYEQYF.

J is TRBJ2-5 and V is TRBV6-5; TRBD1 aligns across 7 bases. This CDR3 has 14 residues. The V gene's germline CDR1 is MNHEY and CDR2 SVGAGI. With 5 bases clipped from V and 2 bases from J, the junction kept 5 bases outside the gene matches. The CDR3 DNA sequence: TGTGCCAGCAGTAAACCACAGGGGCAAGAGACCCAGTACTTC. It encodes CASSKPQGQETQYF.

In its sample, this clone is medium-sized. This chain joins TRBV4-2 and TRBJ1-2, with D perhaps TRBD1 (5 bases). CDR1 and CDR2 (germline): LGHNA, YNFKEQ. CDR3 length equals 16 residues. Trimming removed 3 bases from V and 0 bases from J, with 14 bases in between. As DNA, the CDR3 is TGTGCCAGCAGCCAGGCGGGGCGAGCGGCTAACTATGGCTACACCTTC. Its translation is CASSQAGRAANYGYTF.

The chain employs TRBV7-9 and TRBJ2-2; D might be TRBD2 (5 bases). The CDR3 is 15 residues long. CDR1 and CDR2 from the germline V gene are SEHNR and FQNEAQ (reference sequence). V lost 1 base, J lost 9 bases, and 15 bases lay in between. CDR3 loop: CASSLETGEHRELFF. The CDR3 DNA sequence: TGTGCCAGCAGCTTAGAGACCGGGGAACACCGGGAGCTGTTTTTT.

CDR3: CASSYYFESHEQFF. The CDR3 nucleotides are TGTGCCAGCAGTTATTACTTTGAAAGCCATGAGCAGTTCTTC. V usage is TRBV6-5 and J usage is TRBJ2-1; no clear D. CDR3 size: 14 residues. Germline V gene lookup returns CDR1 MNHEY and CDR2 SVGAGI. V was trimmed by 3 bases and J by 8 bases, leaving 14 bases between them.